This TCR beta chain was observed in a study of T cells in Graves' hyperthyroidism and ophthalmopathy. Orbital computed tomography and thyroid ultrasound, together with serum TRAb and thyroxine and clinical symptoms, were used for diagnoses. Germline CDR1 SGHAT, CDR2 FQNNGV. This CDR3 region has 15 residues. The V gene end was trimmed by 7 bases and the J gene end by 4 bases; junction bases not matched to a gene: 7. There were TCR beta CDR3 regions amplified from RNA transcripts. A set of HTBI primers served as the primers for a first-round RT-PCR of the TCR CDR3. TCRdb redid the calling of the multiplex PCR reads with MiXCR, one entry per CDR3 protein. Of about 700,000 distinct CDR3 sequences listed, around 15% are singletons. This clonotype was counted many times.

Source material: blood. The chain uses TRBV11-2 and TRBJ1-6; 7 nucleotides line up with TRBD1. The sequence derives from a woman aged 18-29 years with Graves' hyperthyroidism. CDR3 in DNA: TGTGCCAGCACCCGGACAGGAGGGTATAATTCACCCCTCCACTTT. It specifies CASTRTGGYNSPLHF.